This entry concerns a single T cell receptor beta chain. What antigen it recognizes has not been identified. No much larger clone is present one base from it, and per-base qualities are unavailable. The library was prepared using the immunoSEQ multiplex PCR assay. For the multiplex PCR, a mixture combining 60 forward primers for TCR Vbeta segments and 13 reverse primers for TCR Jbeta segments was used. The CDR3 region of rearranged TCR beta genes was amplified from genomic DNA with a multiplex PCR assay. On the Illumina HiSeq System, the amplified TCR beta libraries were sequenced as 87-base-pair reads. Regarding the original processing steps: A later analysis tallied roughly 76 million unique TCR beta chains across the roughly 610 repertoires, and roughly 11 million of those chains were shared by two or more donors. To remove PCR and sequencing errors, raw reads were error-corrected and collapsed into unique sequences using a nearest-neighbor algorithm that merged closely related sequences. Alignment of CDR3 sequences to IMGT reference sequences was used to assign V, D and J gene segments. Each retained sequence needed at least a six-nucleotide match to both a V gene segment and a J gene segment. A rearrangement was called productive if the CDR3 had no stop codons and remained in frame with V and J, and every other rearrangement was called non-productive. Following IMGT convention, CDR3 was defined as the stretch from the second conserved V-encoded cysteine to the conserved J-encoded phenylalanine. The earlier analysis of some 600 of the donors excluded sequences that lacked an unambiguous match to a single V gene segment. In an earlier analysis of about 590 of the donors, a V segment was called functional when productive rearrangements were above 56.7%, and segregating when the standard deviation between donors exceeded 5%. A statistical classification framework was developed to diagnose cytomegalovirus status using the catalog of TCR beta chain sequences. V and J gene assignment, in a later analysis, came from comparing TCR nucleotide sequences with IMGT/GENE-DB human TR gene sequences. The TCRdist pipeline was used in a later analysis to assign CDR3 sequences and most-parsimonious VDJ recombination scenarios. In a later analysis, each TCR beta chain was defined by its CDR3 amino acid sequence together with its V-gene family, and reads lacking a unique V-gene family were excluded. To address suspected cross-contamination and a sequencing artifact, a later analysis removed a few hundred highly shared, low-generation-probability nucleotide sequences. In a later analysis, a clonal expansion index for each public chain was calculated from normalized within-repertoire ranks of inferred template counts. Generation probabilities in a later analysis came from a VDJ recombination model fitted to out-of-frame rearrangements, and those results were checked against IGoR. Hypergeometric tests were used in a later analysis to score TCR-TCR, TCR-HLA and TCR-CMV co-occurrence, with a repertoire-size bias correction applied to the TCR pairs. To estimate false discovery rates, a later analysis permuted the HLA or CMV assignments 20 times. In a later analysis, co-occurring TCRs were grouped using DBSCAN, and TCRdist sequence similarity was added for clustering within HLA-allele-positive subsets. Repertoires with fewer than 30,000 or more than 120,000 public chains, plus five repertoires with anomalous nucleotide sharing, were excluded from co-occurrence clustering. In TCRdb, the immuneACCESS table is reduced to in-frame sequences with V and J assigned. These tables do not hold every clone; where another copy was compared, an unresolved V gene accounts for under half, and the others remain unexplained. V, J and clone size reflect that table, while D and trimming were determined from the DNA. Within this sample are more than 65,000 clones, with about 74% of them counted one time only. The biggest ten clones account for around 10% of the sample.

The record originates from a study of cytomegalovirus exposure and HLA in healthy donors (dated by TCRdb to about 2017). About the investigation overall: In an earlier analysis of 587 of the donors, 250 to 350 Gb of sequence data and roughly 100 million unique TCR beta sequences from 180 million or so T cells were reported. Besides the first cohort of hundreds of subjects, a separate validation cohort made up of 120 different subjects was used. To predict cytomegalovirus infection status, the study brought together high-throughput TCR immunosequencing, statistical association of individual TCRs with disease status, and machine learning. A later analysis re-examined previously published TCR beta repertoires from more than 600 donors and added high-resolution HLA genotyping to investigate patterns of TCR occurrence. A later genetic analysis used genome-wide SNP genotypes for about 65% of the roughly 700 donors, treating that subset as a discovery cohort. Rather than drawing on any new phenotypic data, the later analysis identified candidate immune exposures from TCR beta sequences and the way those sequences occurred across donors. Donor age, sex, ethnicity and CMV serostatus were compiled together with the repertoire data. The genetic ancestry cluster associated with self-reported Caucasian donors included around four fifths of the roughly 360 genotyped donors. Both class I and class II loci were covered by HLA typing, at four-digit resolution. Every repertoire in the discovery cohort had been generated on one and the same sequencing platform. The T cell repertoires of roughly 660 subjects were profiled by immunosequencing and related to cytomegalovirus serostatus. Roughly five DR-DQ haplotypes were handled as single units for association and clustering, since linkage in the cohort was strong. On average, around 240,000 unique TCR beta nucleotide sequences were sequenced per donor among 398 genotyped donors of the cohort, with roughly a sixth of those sequences being non-productive. The aim of the study was to test whether cataloging public T cell receptors could identify signatures of past pathogen exposure. To decide whether each TCR beta V gene segment behaved as functional or pseudogenic, an earlier analysis of some 600 of the donors relied on high-throughput TCR beta sequencing. Approximately 310 gigabases of sequencing data and approximately 91 million unique TCR sequences made up an early release that covered over 550 HLA-typed donors. The number of donors typed differed by locus, with roughly 620-630 for A, B, C, DRB1 and DQB1, around 560 for DQA1, approximately 580 for DPA1, and over 400 for DPB1. Paper-wide results and their limitations: According to a later analysis, TCR association rates differed among HLA loci, with DRB1 alleles showing the most associated TCRs and HLA-C alleles showing the fewest. HLA typing was unavailable for some donors at each locus, so association tests used only the typed subset. A cluster of highly shared sequence variants was judged likely to represent a technical artifact of the sequencing pipeline. Because counts were too low, about 17 rarely observed V segments, including chromosome 9 orphons, were excluded from the earlier analysis of 587 of the donors. Several of the top co-occurrence clusters appeared to be linked to parvovirus B19, influenza, CMV and Epstein-Barr virus, according to a later analysis. A further reported finding was that TCR beta sequences accurately predicted the HLA-A and HLA-B alleles for most subjects in the first cohort. Across donors, most TCR sequences were observed very rarely, whereas some public TCRs were present in many individuals. This cohort had only TCR beta chains sequenced, and the lack of alpha or paired-chain data limited which features could be detected. Some IMGT-functional V segments, including TRBV6-2 and TRBV6-3, could not be distinguished by the 87-base-pair reads and were therefore excluded. In a later analysis, HLA-associated TCR beta chains were found to be more clonally expanded and to have lower generation probabilities than equally common non-associated chains. In vitro tests confirmed that three of the cytomegalovirus-associated TCR beta chains recognize cytomegalovirus antigens. Most CMV-associated TCR beta chains appeared to be HLA-restricted in a later analysis, and the HLA associations seemed to be driven largely by CMV exposure. The presence/absence analyses assumed that sequencing depth was roughly uniform across donors, and that assumption may not be true. Linkage disequilibrium might explain the correlated functional status among segregating V segments, but an unknown experimental factor could not be ruled out. The classifier was reported to diagnose cytomegalovirus status with high specificity and sensitivity in both the original and validation cohorts. Broadly in line with IMGT annotations, most TCR beta V segments showed up in productive rearrangements about 87% or about 30% of the time in an earlier analysis of approximately 600 of the donors. It was suggested by the authors that the approach could potentially be generalized to other disease states and immunological phenotypes. An association between a missense DCLRE1C variant and V-gene and J-gene trimming of TCR beta chains was found in a later genetic analysis and replicated in an independent cohort. For the cohort, immune exposure information was limited to CMV serostatus. A total of 164 TCR beta chains were listed by the study as associated with cytomegalovirus. Strong co-occurrence of HLA alleles, especially DR and DQ, made assigning TCR associations to individual alleles difficult. At a false discovery rate of 0.05, a later analysis linked some 18,000 TCR beta sequences to specific HLA alleles. In a later genetic analysis, fewer N-insertions in productive TCRs were reported among donors in an Asian-associated ancestry cluster than the roughly 640-donor mean.

Compared with germline, V lacks 4 bases and J lacks 7 bases; bases without a gene match: 10. CDR1 and CDR2, per the germline V gene, are LGHNA and YNFKEQ. The CDR3 sequence holds 15 residues, the cysteine and phenylalanine included. The entry retains the CDR3 DNA only, 45 bases that are in frame from base 1. The cohort was made up of 666 healthy bone marrow donors. All cohort members were sampled while nominally healthy, although unrecorded immune exposures were likely present. The donor was CMV seropositive and belonged to the group of more than 250 seropositive cohort members. A peripheral blood sample was provided by each donor, and peripheral blood mononuclear cells were used for TCR beta sequencing. The Qiagen DNeasy Blood Extraction Kit was used to extract genomic DNA from the blood cell samples.

What was sequenced was PBMCs. The chain was built from TRBV4-2 and TRBJ1-5; TRBD1 aligns with 7 central bases. This receptor was identified in an older woman in good health and CMV-seropositive. The CDR3 is CASSPGDRKGQPQHF. The nucleotides are TGTGCCAGCAGCCCTGGGGACAGAAAGGGCCAGCCCCAGCATTTT.